Each of the 24 T cell receptor beta chains below was sequenced from the same sample in a study of blood T cell repertoires in COVID-19. TCRdb's copy holds only in-frame clones and misses some; the assay was immunoSEQ multiplex PCR. Among some 200,000 clones listed, about 88% were seen once. Input material: peripheral blood. The receptors were gathered from a woman aged 40 to 49 with acute or convalescent COVID-19.

The CDR3 loop is CASSPDRSSTDTQYF. The CDR3 bases are TGTGCCAGCAGTCCCGACAGATCTAGCACAGATACGCAGTATTTT. The rearrangement links TRBV2 to TRBJ2-3; D is possibly TRBD1 (5 bases). The CDR3 covers 15 residues. V lost 5 bases and J 0 bases, leaving 12 bases between the germline ends. The germline V gene encodes CDR1 SNHLY and CDR2 FYNNEI.

J is TRBJ2-2 and V is TRBV6-4; D is ambiguous. Trimming cost V 0 bases and J 8 bases, with 4 bases left between them. There are 12 residues in the CDR3. Looked up from germline, CDR1 is MRHNA and CDR2 is SNTAGT. CDR3 region: CASSDSTGELFF. The CDR3 DNA is TGTGCCAGCAGTGACTCGACAGGGGAGCTGTTTTTT.

This clone was detected only a few times. The chain joins TRBV6-4 to TRBJ1-1; no firm D call. The CDR3 loop spans 16 amino acids. Deletions cut 3 bases from V and 3 bases from J, with 17 bases between. In germline, CDR1 is MRHNA, CDR2 SNTAGT. The CDR3: CASSEGTETRYTEAFF. DNA for the CDR3: TGTGCCAGCAGTGAGGGAACAGAGACTAGGTACACTGAAGCTTTCTTT.

The V call is TRBV5-1, the J call TRBJ1-2, with 7 bases that match TRBD1. J lost 8 bases, V lost 3 bases, and 10 bases had no gene match. The V gene's germline CDR1 is SGHRS and CDR2 YFSETQ. The CDR3 is 14 amino acids. The chain's CDR3 is CASSSATGYGGYTF. The CDR3 nucleotides are TGCGCCAGCAGCTCGGCGACAGGGTATGGCGGCTACACCTTC. The variable domain in full, completed from reference TRBV5-1 and TRBJ1-2, reads KAGVTQTPRYLIKTRGQQVTLSCSPISGHRSVSWYQQTPGQGLQFLFEYFSETQRNKGNFPGRFSGRQFSNSRSEMNVSTLELGDSALYLCASSSATGYGGYTFGSGTRLTVV.

J is TRBJ2-1 and V is TRBV9, with 7 bases matching TRBD2. Germline V gene lookup returns CDR1 SGDLS and CDR2 YYNGEE. The CDR3 has 17 amino acids. V dropped 0 bases and J dropped 4; count of bases not matched to a gene: 10. CDR3 sequence: CASSVGSGGGVYNEQFF. Here the CDR3 DNA reads TGTGCCAGCAGCGTAGGATCGGGCGGGGGAGTATACAATGAGCAGTTCTTC.

The chain combines TRBV7-8 with TRBJ2-3; 8 nucleotides align to TRBD2. CDR1 is SGHVS, CDR2 FQNEAQ, per germline. Losses at the gene ends were 5 bases for V and 0 bases for J; bases not matched to a gene: 7. This CDR3 contains 16 residues. In nucleotides, the CDR3 is TGTGCCAGCAGCACGAAACTAGCGGAGAGCACAGATACGCAGTATTTT. Translating gives CASSTKLAESTDTQYF. Variable domain in full (rest from reference TRBV7-8 and TRBJ2-3): GAGVSQSPRYKVAKRGQDVALRCDPISGHVSLFWYQQALGQGPEFLTYFQNEAQLDKSGLPSDRFFAERPEGSVSTLKIQRTQQEDSAVYLCASSTKLAESTDTQYFGPGTRLTVL.

The chain employs TRBV12-5 and TRBJ1-2; weak D call: TRBD1 (6 bases). The germline V gene encodes CDR1 LGHNT and CDR2 FRNRAP. CDR3 length: 13 amino acids. V was shortened by 6 bases and J by 2 bases, with 10 bases between the two germline ends. The CDR3 region is CASGSGGNYGYTF. In DNA form, the CDR3 reads TGTGCTAGTGGCAGCGGGGGCAACTATGGCTACACCTTC.

V and J are TRBV10-2 and TRBJ1-3; no firm D call. This CDR3 has 13 amino acids. Germline CDR1 WSHSY, CDR2 SAAADI. With 6 bases removed from V and 4 bases from J, the gap between germline ends came to 10 bases. In DNA form, the CDR3 reads TGCGCCAGCAGCGGGAATCTGGGAAACACCATATATTTT. Amino acid sequence: CASSGNLGNTIYF.

CDR3 in amino acids: CAWTTRVEMGNSPLHF. Here the CDR3 DNA reads TGTGCCTGGACAACCAGGGTGGAAATGGGTAATTCACCCCTCCACTTT. This chain uses TRBV30 with TRBJ1-6, with D tentatively TRBD1 (5 bases). Germline CDR1 GTSNPN, CDR2 SVGIG (reference sequence). The CDR3 is made up of 16 amino acids. The ends were cut back, 4 bases at V and 6 bases at J, with 19 bases in the middle.

The gene calls are TRBV5-1 and TRBJ1-6; 7 nucleotides agree with TRBD1. V was pared by 4 bases and J by 0 bases, with 4 bases of the junction left unmatched. The V gene's germline CDR1 is SGHRS and CDR2 YFSETQ. CDR3 size: 16 residues. CDR3 nucleotides: TGCGCCAGCAGCGAGACAGGGAGCTCCTATAATTCACCCCTCCACTTT. It translates to CASSETGSSYNSPLHF.

The chain joins TRBV18 to TRBJ1-5, with TRBD1 matching 9 bases. The V segment lost 2 bases and the J segment 4 bases; nucleotides outside the gene matches: 3. Germline CDR1 and CDR2: KGHSH and LQKENI. The CDR3 is 15 amino acids. CDR3 sequence: CASSPTGGSNQPQHF. In DNA form, the CDR3 reads TGTGCCAGCTCACCAACAGGGGGCTCGAATCAGCCCCAGCATTTT.

V and J are TRBV2 and TRBJ1-1; TRBD1 matches 9 bases. Trimming removed 6 bases from V and 11 bases from J; junction bases left unmatched: 10. Per the germline V gene, CDR1 is SNHLY and CDR2 is FYNNEI. This CDR3 comprises 13 residues. CDR3 bases: TGTGCCAGCAGCGACAGGGGGTCCCTGGACGCTTTCTTT. Protein product: CASSDRGSLDAFF.

V and J are TRBV28 and TRBJ1-2; D may be TRBD1 (6 bases). The CDR3 sequence is 16 residues long. Trimming pared 1 base from V and 4 bases from J, leaving 16 bases between. The germline gives CDR1 MDHEN, CDR2 SYDVKM. The CDR3: CASSLSLKGGGYGYTF. Written as DNA, the CDR3 is TGTGCCAGCAGTTTATCCCTTAAGGGAGGGGGCTATGGCTACACCTTC.

The chain recombines TRBV19 with TRBJ1-2, with 8 bases aligning to TRBD1. J lost 0 bases, V lost 5 bases, and 5 bases had no gene match. The CDR3 contains 15 residues. Per the germline V gene, CDR1 is LNHDA and CDR2 is SQIVND (reference sequence). This CDR3 is CASSPGGHTNYGYTF. Written as DNA, the CDR3 is TGTGCCAGTAGTCCAGGGGGCCATACTAACTATGGCTACACCTTC.

Notes on this clone: The same CDR3 is also encoded by other DNA sequences in this sample. The chain carries TRBV7-2 and TRBJ1-2; 11 nucleotides align to TRBD1. The CDR3 extends over 15 amino acids. The junction had 5 bases not matched to a gene; V was cut back by 5 bases and J by 3 bases. Germline lookup yields CDR1 SGHTA and CDR2 FQGNSA. CDR3 sequence (DNA): TGTGCCAGCAGCCCGGACAGGGGGCTCTACTATGGCTACACCTTC. As protein: CASSPDRGLYYGYTF.

The chain combines TRBV7-3 with TRBJ2-1; 8 nucleotides line up with TRBD1. CDR1 and CDR2 (germline): SGHTA, FQGTGA. CDR3 length: 15 amino acids. V was pared by 3 bases and J by 0 bases, with 1 base of the junction left unmatched. This CDR3 reads CASSFGTGSYNEQFF. CDR3 DNA: TGTGCCAGCAGCTTTGGGACAGGCTCCTACAATGAGCAGTTCTTC. The entire variable domain, with the rest obtained from reference TRBV7-3 and TRBJ2-1, is as follows: GAGVSQTPSNKVTEKGKYVELRCDPISGHTALYWYRQSLGQGPEFLIYFQGTGAADDSGLPNDRFFAVRPEGSVSTLKIQRTERGDSAVYLCASSFGTGSYNEQFFGPGTRLTVL.

V and J are TRBV7-9 and TRBJ2-4, with TRBD1 identical over 11 bases. The V and J ends lost 8 bases and 8 bases, in that order; junction bases with no gene match: 5. Germline assignment: CDR1 SEHNR and CDR2 FQNEAQ (reference sequence). The CDR3 loop spans 13 amino acids. CDR3 coding DNA: TGTGCCAGCGCAGGACAGGGGGCCTACATTCAGTACTTC. It codes for CASAGQGAYIQYF.

This chain links TRBV27 with TRBJ2-1, with 11 positions matching TRBD2. This CDR3 region has 15 residues. Germline V lookup: CDR1 MNHEY, CDR2 SMNVEV (reference sequence). V lost 7 bases, J lost 9 bases, and 11 bases stayed unmatched. The CDR3, as DNA: TGTGCCAGCATCCCCGCGGTTAGCGGGGGGGGTGAGCAGTTCTTC. It encodes CASIPAVSGGGEQFF.

V is TRBV2 and J is TRBJ2-2, with D possibly being TRBD2 (6 bases). The CDR3 is 16 residues long. The germline gives CDR1 SNHLY, CDR2 FYNNEI. Trimming took off 3 bases at V and 5 bases at J, with 16 bases between the two ends. For the CDR3, the DNA is TGTGCCAGCAGTGAGCGGGGCCGGAGGGAGACCGGGGAGCTGTTTTTT. Translated, it gives CASSERGRRETGELFF.

This chain links TRBV11-2 with TRBJ1-1; 11 positions agree with TRBD1. V trimming: 5 bases; J trimming: 5 bases; junction bases outside the gene matches: 7. The CDR3 is made up of 15 amino acids. CDR1 SGHAT and CDR2 FQNNGV come from the germline V gene. In DNA form, the CDR3 reads TGTGCCAGCAGCAAGGACAGGGGGCAAGGAACTGAAGCTTTCTTT. Translated: CASSKDRGQGTEAFF.

The chain uses TRBV10-3 and TRBJ1-2, with TRBD1 as a possible D gene (6 bases). The CDR3 has 16 amino acids. The V end lost 7 bases, the J end lost 7 bases, and 25 bases lay between the germline ends. CDR1 is ENHRY and CDR2 is SYGVKD in the germline V gene. CDR3: CAITPEPGGRLGGYTF. As DNA, the CDR3 is TGTGCCATCACCCCTGAGCCCGGGGGGCGCCTCGGTGGCTACACCTTC.

The rearrangement joins TRBV24-1 to TRBJ1-1; 8 nucleotides match TRBD1. After removal of 5 bases from V and 7 bases from J, the junction contained 5 bases not matched to a gene. The length of the CDR3 is 13 residues. Germline V lookup: CDR1 KGHDR, CDR2 SFDVKD. The CDR3 protein is CATSARQGFEAFF. The DNA of the CDR3 is TGTGCCACCAGTGCCCGACAGGGGTTTGAAGCTTTCTTT.

J is TRBJ2-1 and V is TRBV21-1; TRBD1, the table's D call, lacks a check against the DNA. TRBV21-1 is annotated as a pseudogene. The CDR3 has 15 amino acids. The CDR3 protein is CASSSQGAFYNEQFF. The DNA of the CDR3 is TGTGCCAGCAGCTCGCAGGGGGCGTTCTACAATGAGCAGTTCTTC.

The V gene is TRBV6-5, the J gene TRBJ2-3; 11 nucleotides align to TRBD1. There are 15 residues in the CDR3. CDR1 MNHEY and CDR2 SVGAGI come from the germline V gene. After removal of 5 bases from V and 3 bases from J, the junction contained 4 bases not matched to a gene. CDR3 sequence: CASSMDRGLTDTQYF. CDR3 sequence (DNA): TGTGCCAGCAGTATGGACAGGGGGCTTACAGATACGCAGTATTTT.